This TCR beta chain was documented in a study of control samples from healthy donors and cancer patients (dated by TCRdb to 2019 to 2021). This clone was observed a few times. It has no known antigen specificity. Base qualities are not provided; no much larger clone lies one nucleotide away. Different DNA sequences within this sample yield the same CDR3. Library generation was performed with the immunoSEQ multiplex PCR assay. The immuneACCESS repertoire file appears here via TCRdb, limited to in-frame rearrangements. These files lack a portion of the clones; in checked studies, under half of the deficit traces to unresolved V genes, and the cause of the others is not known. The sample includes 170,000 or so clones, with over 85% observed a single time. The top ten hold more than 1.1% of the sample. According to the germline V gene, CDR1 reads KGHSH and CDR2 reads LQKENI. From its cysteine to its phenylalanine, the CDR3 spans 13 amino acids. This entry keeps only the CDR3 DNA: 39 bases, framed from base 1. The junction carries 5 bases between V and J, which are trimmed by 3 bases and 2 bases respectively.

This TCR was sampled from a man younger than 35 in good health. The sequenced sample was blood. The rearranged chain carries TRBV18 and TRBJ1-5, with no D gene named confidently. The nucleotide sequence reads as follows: TGTGCCAGCTCACCTGGCCGCAATCAGCCCCAGCATTTT. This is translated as CASSPGRNQPQHF.